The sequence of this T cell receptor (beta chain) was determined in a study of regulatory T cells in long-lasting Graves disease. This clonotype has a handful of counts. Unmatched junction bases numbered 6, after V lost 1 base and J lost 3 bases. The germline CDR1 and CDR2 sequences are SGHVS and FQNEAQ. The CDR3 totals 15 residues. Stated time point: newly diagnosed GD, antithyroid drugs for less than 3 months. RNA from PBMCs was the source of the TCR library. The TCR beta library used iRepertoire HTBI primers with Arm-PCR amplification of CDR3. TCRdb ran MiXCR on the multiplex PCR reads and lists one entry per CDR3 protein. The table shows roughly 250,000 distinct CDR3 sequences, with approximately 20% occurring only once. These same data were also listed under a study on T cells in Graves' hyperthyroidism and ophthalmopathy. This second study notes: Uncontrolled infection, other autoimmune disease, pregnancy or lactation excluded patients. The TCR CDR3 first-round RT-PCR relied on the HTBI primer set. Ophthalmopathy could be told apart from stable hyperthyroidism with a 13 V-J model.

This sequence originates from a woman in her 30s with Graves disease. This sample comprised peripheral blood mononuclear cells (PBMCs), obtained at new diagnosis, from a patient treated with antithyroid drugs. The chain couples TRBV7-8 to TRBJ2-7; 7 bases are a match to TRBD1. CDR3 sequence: CASSLEGTESYEQYF. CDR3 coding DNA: TGTGCCAGCAGCTTAGAGGGGACAGAGAGCTACGAGCAGTACTTC.